Listed below are T cell receptor beta chains from one sample, sequenced in a study of cytomegalovirus exposure and HLA in healthy donors. The table came from immunoSEQ multiplex PCR; TCRdb's copy has only in-frame clones and leaves some out. The table includes approximately 150,000 clones, approximately 80% detected once. What was sequenced was PBMCs. The receptor set was obtained from a woman in her forties in good health and CMV-seronegative. Each CDR3 is given with its conserved first and last residue. D genes are given only for firm matches. Only some rows state a clone size, as once, few, many or a class for expanded clones.

>NA|TRBD2|TRBJ2-7|TRBV4-1
TGCGCCAGCAGCCATCGTATTGGACTAGACTACGAGCAGTACTTC
CASSHRIGLDYEQYF
>once|NA|TRBJ2-1|TRBV5-1
TGCGCCAGCAGCTTCACAGGTCCCTCTGAGTTTGAGCAGTTCTTC
CASSFTGPSEFEQFF
>NA|TRBD2|TRBJ2-1|TRBV10-3
TGTGCCATCAGTGAATCGGTGGCCAGCGGGAGCGTTAGTATCCATGAGCAGTTCTTC
CAISESVASGSVSIHEQFF
>few|NA|TRBJ2-5|TRBV4-3
TGCGCCAGCAGCCAAGCCCCCCAGGGTGAGACCCAGTACTTC
CASSQAPQGETQYF
>NA|TRBD1|TRBJ2-7|TRBV6-6
TGTGCCAGCAACGTACGGGCGACAGGGGGCAGCTACGAGCAGTACTTC
CASNVRATGGSYEQYF
>NA|NA|TRBJ2-5|TRBV25-1
TGTGCCAGCAGCGCGAGCGGAGATTTAAAGACCCAGTACTTC
CASSASGDLKTQYF
>NA|TRBD2|TRBJ2-2|TRBV28
TGTGCCAGCAGTCGCCGGGGACTAGCGGGGTACACCGGGGAGCTGTTTTTT
CASSRRGLAGYTGELFF
>NA|NA|TRBJ1-1|TRBV10-3
TGTGCCATCAGTGAGCAGCCGGCGGAGGAAGCTTTCTTT
CAISEQPAEEAFF
>NA|TRBD2|TRBJ2-7|TRBV5-1
TGCGCCAGCAGCTTGGAAGGGACTAGCGGGTTACACGAGCAGTACTTC
CASSLEGTSGLHEQYF
>NA|NA|TRBJ2-5|TRBV7-9
TGTTCCAGCAGCTTACAGGGATGGGAGACCCAGTACTTC
CSSSLQGWETQYF
>NA|NA|TRBJ1-5|TRBV9
TGTGCCAGCAGCGTAGGGGACAATCGGGATCAGCCCCAGCATTTT
CASSVGDNRDQPQHF
>NA|TRBD1|TRBJ1-2|TRBV28
TGTGCCAGCAGAACCGACAGGGCGGGTGGCTACACCTTC
CASRTDRAGGYTF
>NA|NA|TRBJ1-5|TRBV7-2
TGTGCCAGCAGCCCTTCGCGGGCCCCCGGGCTCGCCCAGCATTTT
CASSPSRAPGLAQHF
>NA|TRBD1|TRBJ1-4|TRBV25-1
TGTGCCAGCAGTGAAGTGGACAGGGGGAATGAAAAACTGTTTTTT
CASSEVDRGNEKLFF
>NA|TRBD1|TRBJ2-1|TRBV10-3
TGTGCCATCAGTGAGGCAGGGGGCGGAGTTTACAATGAGCAGTTCTTC
CAISEAGGGVYNEQFF
>NA|TRBD1|TRBJ2-7|TRBV25-1
TGTGCCAGCAGTGAGCCTGGGACAGGACTCTACGAGCAGTACTTC
CASSEPGTGLYEQYF
>NA|TRBD1|TRBJ2-5|TRBV27
TGTGCCAGCAGTTTTCCTCCCGGGACAGGGGTTTCAAACTCCCAAGAGACCCAGTACTTC
CASSFPPGTGVSNSQETQYF
>NA|NA|TRBJ1-2|TRBV6-5
TGTGCCAGCAACGCCGGCGGTCACCAAAGGAGAGGCTACACCTTC
CASNAGGHQRRGYTF
>NA|NA|TRBJ1-2|TRBV7-9
TGTGCCAGCAGCTTAGACCCCGCGACAGCCAACTATGGCTACACCTTC
CASSLDPATANYGYTF
>NA|NA|TRBJ2-6|TRBV20-1
TGCAGTGCTAGTGGCGCCAACGTCCTGACTTTC
CSASGANVLTF
>few|TRBD2|TRBJ2-2|TRBV15
TGTGCCACCAGAGGCCAGCCGGGACTAGCGGGAGTTGGGAACACCGGGGAGCTGTTTTTT
CATRGQPGLAGVGNTGELFF
>NA|TRBD1|TRBJ1-1|TRBV13
TGTGCCAGCAGCTTAGTAGGGACAGGGAACACTGAAGCTTTCTTT
CASSLVGTGNTEAFF
>NA|NA|TRBJ2-1|TRBV6-6
TGTGCCAGCAGCCGGGACTCCTACAATGAGCAGTTCTTC
CASSRDSYNEQFF
>NA|NA|TRBJ2-1|TRBV7-9
TGTGCCAGCAGCACAAAGGTCCGGTTCGGGAATGAGCAGTTCTTC
CASSTKVRFGNEQFF
>few|NA|TRBJ2-1|TRBV7-2
TGTGCCAGCAGTAATAGGCGGGGAGAGGCCTACAATGAGCAGTTCTTC
CASSNRRGEAYNEQFF
>NA|NA|TRBJ2-5|TRBV7-3
TGTGCCAGCAGCTTAACGTCGGCTAGCGATGAGCAGTACTTC
CASSLTSASDEQYF
>NA|NA|TRBJ2-7|TRBV9
TGTGCCAGCAGCGTAGGGGGACTGACCTACGAGCAGTACTTC
CASSVGGLTYEQYF
>NA|NA|TRBJ2-7|TRBV30
TGTGCCTGGAACGTCGGGGGGCACTCCTACGAGCAGTACTTC
CAWNVGGHSYEQYF
>NA|TRBD1|TRBJ1-5|TRBV27
TGTGCCAGCAGTCCTGGACAGGATAGCAATCAGCCCCAGCATTTT
CASSPGQDSNQPQHF
>once|TRBD2|TRBJ2-1|TRBV4-3
TGCGCCAGCAGCCAAGATGTAACTAGCGGGAACTACAATGAGCAGTTCTTC
CASSQDVTSGNYNEQFF
>NA|TRBD2|TRBJ2-7|TRBV6-6
TGTGCCAGCAGCTCAGGACTAGGACCCCACGAGCAGTACTTC
CASSSGLGPHEQYF
>NA|NA|TRBJ1-4|TRBV7-8
TGTGCCAGCAGCGCTTGGAGTAATGAAAAACTGTTTTTT
CASSAWSNEKLFF
>NA|TRBD2|TRBJ2-5|TRBV2
TGTGCCAGCAGTAGGAATCGGGACTACCGCCAAGAGACCCAGTACTTC
CASSRNRDYRQETQYF
>once|TRBD2|TRBJ2-3|TRBV28
TGTGCCAGCAGTCCCCGAGGGCGGGAGCGCACGCAGTATTTT
CASSPRGRERTQYF
>NA|NA|TRBJ1-4|TRBV7-2
TGTGCCAGCAGCTTAGCGGTGGGGAGAGCTAATGAAAAACTGTTTTTT
CASSLAVGRANEKLFF
>NA|TRBD1|TRBJ1-1|TRBV19
TGTGCCAGTAGTATAGGAGCGACAGGGTGGACCACTGAAGCTTTCTTT
CASSIGATGWTTEAFF
>once|NA|TRBJ2-5|TRBV7-9
TGTGCCAGCAGCTTAGTGCAGGGCCCACAAGAGACCCAGTACTTC
CASSLVQGPQETQYF
>once|NA|TRBJ1-1|TRBV29-1
TGCAGCGTTGACGGCAACAGTCCCACTGAAGCTTTCTTT
CSVDGNSPTEAFF
>NA|TRBD2|TRBJ2-5|TRBV11-1
TGTGCCAGCAGCTTCGCGGGAGGATACCAAGAGACCCAGTACTTC
CASSFAGGYQETQYF
>NA|NA|TRBJ1-2|TRBV19
TGTGCCAGTAGTATTCAGGGGTTTTTTGGCTACACCTTC
CASSIQGFFGYTF
>NA|NA|TRBJ1-4|TRBV28
TGTGCCAGCAGTTTATTCCGACAGGCAACTAATGAAAAACTGTTTTTT
CASSLFRQATNEKLFF
>NA|TRBD1|TRBJ2-7|TRBV7-8
TGTGCCAGCAGCTTAGGTTTTGTAGGGACAGGGGAGTACGAGCAGTACTTC
CASSLGFVGTGEYEQYF